The clone carrying this T cell receptor beta chain occurred a few times. What it recognizes is unknown. This sample stems from a study of post-analysis software for immune sequencing data. Study in general: The cohort encompassed relapsing-remitting, secondary progressive and progressive-relapsing multiple sclerosis disease courses. Study-wide results and limits: When patients were compared with controls, about 5 TRBV segments were more frequent, TRBV5-6, TRBV5-1 and TRBV20-1 among them. Strong co-clustering by F measure was seen for same-batch samples. Significantly lower normalized Chao1 diversity was found in patients with multiple sclerosis relative to controls.

TCR beta libraries were prepared from cDNA with unique molecular identifiers. Approximately 0.5 million cDNA molecules were recovered from an input of 1 to 10 million T cells. TCRdb used MiXCR to reprocess the PCR reads, holding one entry per CDR3 protein. Of approximately 460,000 distinct CDR3 sequences listed, roughly 45% were seen once; the top ten hold about 12%. Germline assignment: CDR1 MNHEY and CDR2 SVGAGI. The CDR3 sequence is 13 residues long. J lost 6 bases, V lost 7 bases, and 6 bases had no gene match. The receptor's source is a girl between 5 and 17 years old with multiple sclerosis. This sequence joins TRBV6-5 and TRBJ2-1, with 7 bases that match TRBD2. What was sequenced was blood. The CDR3 DNA is TGTGCCAGCACCAGGACTAGGCTCAATGAGCAGTTCTTC. Its translation is CASTRTRLNEQFF.